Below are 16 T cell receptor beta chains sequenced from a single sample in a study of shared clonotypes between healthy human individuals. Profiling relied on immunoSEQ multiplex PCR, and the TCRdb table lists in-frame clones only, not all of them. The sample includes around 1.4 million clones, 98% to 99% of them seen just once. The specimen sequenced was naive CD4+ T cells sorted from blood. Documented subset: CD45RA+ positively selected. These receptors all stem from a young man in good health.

CDR3: CASSQVERRSGGYTF. CDR3 sequence (DNA): TGCGCCAGCAGCCAAGTCGAACGACGGAGCGGAGGCTACACCTTC. The V call is TRBV4-1, the J call TRBJ1-2; D ambiguous. V was trimmed by 1 base and J by 8 bases, leaving 17 bases between them. The CDR3 is 15 amino acids. Germline loops: CDR1 MGHRA, CDR2 YSYEKL.

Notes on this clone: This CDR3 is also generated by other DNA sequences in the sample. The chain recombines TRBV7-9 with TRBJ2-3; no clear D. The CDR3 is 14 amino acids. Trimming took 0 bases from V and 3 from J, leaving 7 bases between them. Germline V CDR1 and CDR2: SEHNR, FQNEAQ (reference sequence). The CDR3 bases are TGTGCCAGCAGCTTAGCGGGAAGGACAGATACGCAGTATTTT. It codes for CASSLAGRTDTQYF.

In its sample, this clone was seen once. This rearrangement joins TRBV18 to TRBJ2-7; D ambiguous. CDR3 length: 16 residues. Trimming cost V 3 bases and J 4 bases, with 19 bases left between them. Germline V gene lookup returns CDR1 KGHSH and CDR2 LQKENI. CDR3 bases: TGTGCCAGCTCACCGTACGACATGCAGGCATGGTACGAGCAGTACTTC. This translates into CASSPYDMQAWYEQYF.

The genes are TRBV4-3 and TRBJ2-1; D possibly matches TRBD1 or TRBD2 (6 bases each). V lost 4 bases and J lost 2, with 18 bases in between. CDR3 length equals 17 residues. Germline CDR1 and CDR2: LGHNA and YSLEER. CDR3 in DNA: TGCGCCAGCAGCCCGGCACGAGGGGGAGGAGCCTACAATGAGCAGTTCTTC. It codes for CASSPARGGGAYNEQFF.

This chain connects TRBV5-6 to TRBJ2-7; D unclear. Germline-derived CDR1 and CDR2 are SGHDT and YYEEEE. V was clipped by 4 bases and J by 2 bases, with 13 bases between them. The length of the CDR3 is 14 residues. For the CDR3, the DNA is TGTGCCAGCAGCCCAGCTCTTCCAACCTACGAGCAGTACTTC. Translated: CASSPALPTYEQYF.

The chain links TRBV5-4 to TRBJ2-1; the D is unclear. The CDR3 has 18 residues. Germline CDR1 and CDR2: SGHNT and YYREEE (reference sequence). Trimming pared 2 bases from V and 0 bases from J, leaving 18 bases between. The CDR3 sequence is CASSFGAVVASSYNEQFF. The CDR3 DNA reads TGTGCCAGCAGCTTTGGTGCGGTTGTGGCGAGCTCCTACAATGAGCAGTTCTTC.

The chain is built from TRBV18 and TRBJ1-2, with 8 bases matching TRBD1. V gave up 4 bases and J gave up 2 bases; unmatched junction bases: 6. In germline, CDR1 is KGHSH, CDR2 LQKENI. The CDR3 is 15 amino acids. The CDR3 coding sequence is TGTGCCAGCTCACTGAGGACAGGGTTAAACTATGGCTACACCTTC. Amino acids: CASSLRTGLNYGYTF.

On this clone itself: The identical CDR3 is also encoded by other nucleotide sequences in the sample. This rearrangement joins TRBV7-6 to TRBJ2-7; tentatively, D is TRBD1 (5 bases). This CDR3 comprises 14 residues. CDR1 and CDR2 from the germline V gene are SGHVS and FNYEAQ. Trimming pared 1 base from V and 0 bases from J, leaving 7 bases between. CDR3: CASSLGGLSYEQYF. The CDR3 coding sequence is TGTGCCAGCAGCTTAGGGGGCCTCTCCTACGAGCAGTACTTC.

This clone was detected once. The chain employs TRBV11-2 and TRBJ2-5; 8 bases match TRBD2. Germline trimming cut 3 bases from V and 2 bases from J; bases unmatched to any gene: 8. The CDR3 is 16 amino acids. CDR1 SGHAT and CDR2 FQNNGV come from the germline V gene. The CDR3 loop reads CASSLWPSGQQETQYF. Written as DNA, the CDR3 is TGTGCCAGCAGCTTGTGGCCTAGCGGGCAGCAAGAGACCCAGTACTTC. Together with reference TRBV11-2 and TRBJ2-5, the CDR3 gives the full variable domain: EAGVAQSPRYKIIEKRQSVAFWCNPISGHATLYWYQQILGQGPKLLIQFQNNGVVDDSQLPKDRFSAERLKGVDSTLKIQPAKLEDSAVYLCASSLWPSGQQETQYFGPGTRLLVL.

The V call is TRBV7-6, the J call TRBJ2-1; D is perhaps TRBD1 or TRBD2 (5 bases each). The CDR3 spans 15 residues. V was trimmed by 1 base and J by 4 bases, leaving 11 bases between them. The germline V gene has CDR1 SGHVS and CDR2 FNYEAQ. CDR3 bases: TGTGCCAGCAGCTTAGGAGGGACCAGATACAATGAGCAGTTCTTC. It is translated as CASSLGGTRYNEQFF.

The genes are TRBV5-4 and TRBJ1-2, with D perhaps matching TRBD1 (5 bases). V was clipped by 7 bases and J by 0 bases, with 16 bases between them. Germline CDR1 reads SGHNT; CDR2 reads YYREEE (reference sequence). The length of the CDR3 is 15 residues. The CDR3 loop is CASYLPGLPNYGYTF. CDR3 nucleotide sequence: TGTGCCAGCTATCTTCCGGGACTCCCTAACTATGGCTACACCTTC.

In DNA form, the CDR3 reads TGTGCCAGCAGCGACCGAGACTCTGGAAACACCATATATTTT. Translation: CASSDRDSGNTIYF. The gene calls are TRBV11-2 and TRBJ1-3; D unclear. The CDR3 contains 14 residues. Trimming pared 5 bases from V and 0 bases from J, leaving 8 bases between. Germline loops: CDR1 SGHAT, CDR2 FQNNGV.

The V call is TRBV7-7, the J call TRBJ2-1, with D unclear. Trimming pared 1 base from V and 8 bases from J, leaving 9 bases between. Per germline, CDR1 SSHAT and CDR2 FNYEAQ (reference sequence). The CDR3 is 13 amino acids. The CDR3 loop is CASSLDGGDEQFF. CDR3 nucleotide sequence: TGTGCCAGCAGCTTAGACGGTGGAGATGAGCAGTTCTTC.

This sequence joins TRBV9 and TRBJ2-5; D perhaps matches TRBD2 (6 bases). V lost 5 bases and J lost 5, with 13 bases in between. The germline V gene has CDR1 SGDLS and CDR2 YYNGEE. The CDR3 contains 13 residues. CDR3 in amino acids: CASSTGAGETQYF. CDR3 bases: TGTGCCAGCAGTACGGGAGCTGGTGAGACCCAGTACTTC.

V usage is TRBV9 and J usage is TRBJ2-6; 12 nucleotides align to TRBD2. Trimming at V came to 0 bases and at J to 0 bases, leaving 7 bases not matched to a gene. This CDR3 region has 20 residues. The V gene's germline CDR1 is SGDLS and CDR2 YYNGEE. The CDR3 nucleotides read TGTGCCAGCAGCGTAGCTATCGGGACTAGCGGGCCCTCTGGGGCCAACGTCCTGACTTTC. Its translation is CASSVAIGTSGPSGANVLTF. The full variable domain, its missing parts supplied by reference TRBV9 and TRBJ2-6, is DSGVTQTPKHLITATGQRVTLRCSPRSGDLSVYWYQQSLDQGLQFLIQYYNGEERAKGNILERFSAQQFPDLHSELNLSSLELGDSALYFCASSVAIGTSGPSGANVLTFGAGSRLTVL.

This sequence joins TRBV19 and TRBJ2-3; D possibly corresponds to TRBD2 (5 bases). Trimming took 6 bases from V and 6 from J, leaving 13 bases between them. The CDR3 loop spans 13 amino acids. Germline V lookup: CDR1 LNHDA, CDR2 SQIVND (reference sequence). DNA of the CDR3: TGTGCCAGTAGCACGGGGTCACCGGATACGCAGTATTTT. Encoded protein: CASSTGSPDTQYF.